Shown below are 9 T cell receptor beta chains from a single sample sequenced in a study of vaccination and CD4 T cells after COVID-19. The treatment was: 10-day PBMC culture with coronavirus spike peptide pools or control peptides (ViraFEST assay). What these receptors recognize is not known. With the Oncomine TCR Beta short-read assay, DNA from cultured CD4+ T cells was sequenced. In TCRdb, the PCR reads were re-called with MiXCR into one record per CDR3 protein. The sample records some 10,000 distinct CDR3 sequences, approximately 60% being singletons. Sequencing used CD4+ T cells from blood, cultured in vitro. These receptors came from a human donor who had recovered from COVID-19.

This clonotype showed up just a few times. The chain has TRBV20-1 and TRBJ2-5; 7 bases fit TRBD2. This CDR3 is 16 amino acids long. Germline V gene data show CDR1 as DFQATT and CDR2 as SNEGSKA (reference sequence). Trimming removed 0 bases from V and 6 bases from J; junction bases left unmatched: 13. CDR3 loop: CSARESQAGRAKTQYF. CDR3 sequence (DNA): TGCAGTGCTAGAGAATCGCAAGCGGGGCGGGCAAAGACCCAGTACTTC.

The rearrangement links TRBV6-2 or TRBV6-3 to TRBJ2-7; D uncertain. Trimming shortened V by 2 bases and J by 5 bases, and 10 bases separated the two germline ends. This CDR3 contains 13 residues. In germline, CDR1 is MNHEY, CDR2 SVGEGT. CDR3: CASSYLLLHEQYF. The CDR3 DNA follows: TGTGCCAGCAGTTACCTACTACTACACGAGCAGTACTTC.

V gene TRBV5-1 combines with J gene TRBJ1-1, with D possibly matching TRBD1 (5 bases). Between the trimmed V and J ends, which lost 3 bases and 5 bases, there was a span of 20 bases. CDR3 length: 16 amino acids. The germline V gene encodes CDR1 SGHRS and CDR2 YFSETQ. The CDR3 loop reads CASSSQGFPPETEAFF. The CDR3 nucleotides are TGCGCCAGCAGCTCGCAGGGTTTTCCCCCTGAGACTGAAGCTTTCTTT.

The table lists this clonotype with a few counts. The rearrangement links TRBV7-9 to TRBJ2-2, with D perhaps assigned TRBD1 or TRBD2 (6 bases each). V lost 7 bases, J lost 2 bases, and 14 bases lay in between. The CDR3 contains 15 residues. Germline assignment: CDR1 SEHNR and CDR2 FQNEAQ (reference sequence). Here the CDR3 reads CASTLWGANTGELFF. The CDR3 DNA reads as TGTGCCAGCACCCTATGGGGGGCTAACACCGGGGAGCTGTTTTTT. The full variable domain, with the rest looked up from reference TRBV7-9 and TRBJ2-2, is DTGVSQNPRHKITKRGQNVTFRCDPISEHNRLYWYRQTLGQGPEFLTYFQNEAQLEKSRLLSDRFSAERPKGSFSTLEIQRTEQGDSAMYLCASTLWGANTGELFFGEGSRLTVL.

The V call is TRBV20-1, the J call TRBJ1-2; D may be TRBD1 (5 bases). Deletions cut 3 bases from V and 7 bases from J, with 18 bases between. Germline V gene data show CDR1 as DFQATT and CDR2 as SNEGSKA (reference sequence). The CDR3 sequence is 14 residues long. The CDR3 nucleotides read TGCAGTGCTAGGCCCCCGGCAGGGTGGAGTGGCTACACCTTC. This sequence encodes CSARPPAGWSGYTF.

This clonotype appeared a few times. CDR3 in DNA: TGTGCCAGCCAGGGGGGCATTGAAGCTTTCTTT. Translating gives CASQGGIEAFF. This chain connects TRBV7-2 to TRBJ1-1; 7 bases align to TRBD1. The germline CDR1 and CDR2 sequences are SGHTA and FQGNSA. The length of the CDR3 is 11 residues. J lost 7 bases, V lost 8 bases, and 4 bases had no gene match. The variable domain in full, with the rest retrieved from reference TRBV7-2 and TRBJ1-1, is GAGVSQSPSNKVTEKGKDVELRCDPISGHTALYWYRQSLGQGLEFLIYFQGNSAPDKSGLPSDRFSAERTGGSVSTLTIQRTQQEDSAVYLCASQGGIEAFFGQGTRLTVV.

This clonotype was observed a few times. The V gene is TRBV7-9, the J gene TRBJ1-1, with D perhaps matching TRBD1 (5 bases). The CDR3 is 13 amino acids. The V end lost 4 bases, the J end lost 3 bases, and 9 bases lay between the germline ends. Looked up from germline, CDR1 is SEHNR and CDR2 is FQNEAQ (reference sequence). CDR3 sequence: CASSSQGDTEAFF. DNA of the CDR3: TGTGCCAGCAGCTCCCAGGGTGACACTGAAGCTTTCTTT. The variable domain in full, with the rest retrieved from reference TRBV7-9 and TRBJ1-1, is DTGVSQNPRHKITKRGQNVTFRCDPISEHNRLYWYRQTLGQGPEFLTYFQNEAQLEKSRLLSDRFSAERPKGSFSTLEIQRTEQGDSAMYLCASSSQGDTEAFFGQGTRLTVV.

The chain combines TRBV6-1 with TRBJ1-1; D remains unclear. Trimming removed 6 bases from V and 5 bases from J, with 13 bases in between. Germline V gives CDR1 MNHNS, CDR2 SASEGT. The CDR3 sequence is 13 residues long. CDR3 DNA sequence: TGTGCCAGCAGCCTGGACGGGCAGACTGAAGCTTTCTTT. Protein: CASSLDGQTEAFF.

The CDR3 nucleotides are TGTGCCACCCGGACAGGGGGGGCCACAGATACGCAGTATTTT. It is translated as CATRTGGATDTQYF. This chain connects TRBV24-1 to TRBJ2-3; 10 nucleotides agree with TRBD1. The J segment lost 2 bases and the V segment lost 9 bases, leaving 4 bases of the junction unmatched. This CDR3 contains 14 residues. The germline V gene encodes CDR1 KGHDR and CDR2 SFDVKD.